The rows below give T cell receptor beta chains drawn from one sample of a study of blood T cell repertoires in COVID-19. Produced via immunoSEQ multiplex PCR; TCRdb's table is partial and in-frame only. The data contain about 260,000 clones, about 88% of them singletons. Source material: peripheral blood. Every receptor here comes from a man in his 60s who had recovered from COVID-19. Each CDR3 is given with its conserved first and last residue. The D gene is left open where the match is weak. Rows may omit the clone size; those that give it use once, few, many or a size class.

clone_size | j_call | v_call | d_call | cdr3_aa | cdr3_nt
NA | TRBJ1-2 | TRBV28 | TRBD1 | CASSLAQGAGYTF | TGTGCCAGCAGTTTGGCGCAGGGGGCTGGCTACACCTTC
NA | TRBJ2-2 | TRBV7-9 | TRBD1 | CASTSPTTGSTGELFF | TGTGCCAGCACCTCCCCAACGACAGGGAGCACCGGGGAGCTGTTTTTT
NA | TRBJ2-1 | TRBV6-4 | TRBD2 | CASSDSGLAYNEQFF | TGTGCCAGCAGTGACTCAGGACTAGCCTACAATGAGCAGTTCTTC
NA | TRBJ2-7 | TRBV6-1 | NA | CASSDPRIANGYEQYF | TGTGCCAGCAGTGACCCACGAATCGCAAACGGTTACGAGCAGTACTTC
NA | TRBJ1-6 | TRBV7-9 | NA | CASSGGYNSPLHF | TGTGCCAGCAGCGGCGGCTATAATTCACCCCTCCACTTT
NA | TRBJ2-7 | TRBV5-1 | NA | CASRVLPPGTPKGGEQYF | TGCGCCAGCAGAGTGCTTCCCCCCGGGACACCTAAAGGAGGCGAGCAGTACTTC
NA | TRBJ1-6 | TRBV11-2 | NA | CASSLVGGMGSNSPLHF | TGTGCCAGCAGCTTGGTGGGGGGTATGGGCTCCAATTCACCCCTCCACTTT
NA | TRBJ2-3 | TRBV14 | TRBD1 | CASSEGGDRITDTQYF | TGTGCCAGCAGCGAAGGTGGGGACAGAATCACAGATACGCAGTATTTT
NA | TRBJ2-2 | TRBV19 | NA | CASYDPTLNRELFF | TGTGCCAGCTACGACCCGACTCTCAACCGGGAGCTGTTTTTT
NA | TRBJ1-6 | TRBV7-2 | NA | CASSLLRGNSPLHF | TGTGCCAGCAGCTTACTCAGGGGTAATTCACCCCTCCACTTT
medium-sized | TRBJ1-2 | TRBV9 | NA | CASSVDATTANYGYTF | TGTGCCAGCAGCGTAGATGCAACGACAGCTAACTATGGCTACACCTTC
NA | TRBJ2-3 | TRBV12-3/TRBV12-4 | NA | CASKGYTDTQYF | TGTGCCAGTAAGGGGTACACAGATACGCAGTATTTT
NA | TRBJ2-3 | TRBV5-4 | TRBD2 | CASSLGGLAGTDTQYF | TGTGCCAGCAGCTTGGGCGGACTAGCGGGTACAGATACGCAGTATTTT
NA | TRBJ2-6 | TRBV5-1 | NA | CASSSTGNGANVLTF | TGCGCCAGCAGCTCTACAGGGAACGGGGCCAACGTCCTGACTTTC